The 30 T cell receptor beta chains presented below share a single source sample, sequenced in a study of vaccination and CD4 T cells after COVID-19. The Oncomine TCR Beta short-read assay sequenced DNA from cultured CD4+ T cells. One entry per CDR3 protein, called by TCRdb with MiXCR from the PCR reads. The sample yields several thousand distinct CDR3 sequences, 56% seen once. No cognate antigen is known for these TCRs. The treatment here: approximately 9-day PBMC culture with coronavirus spike peptide pools or control peptides (ViraFEST assay). Input material: CD4+ T cells from blood, cultured in vitro. Receptors originate from a human donor who had recovered from COVID-19.

The chain recombines TRBV2 with TRBJ2-2, with 11 positions matching TRBD2. CDR3 length: 15 residues. J lost 3 bases, V lost 7 bases, and 4 bases had no gene match. Germline CDR1 and CDR2: SNHLY and FYNNEI. CDR3 nucleotide sequence: TGTGCCAGCACCGTGACTAGCGGGGACACCGGGGAGCTGTTTTTT. Protein product: CASTVTSGDTGELFF.

The J gene is TRBJ2-3, the V gene TRBV5-1; TRBD1 might be the D (5 bases). CDR1 and CDR2 from the germline V gene are SGHRS and YFSETQ. The CDR3 contains 16 residues. The germline V and J ends were trimmed by 0 bases and 0 bases, with 11 bases remaining between them. The CDR3: CASSLGGASSTDTQYF. The CDR3 coding sequence is TGCGCCAGCAGCTTGGGTGGGGCCTCTAGCACAGATACGCAGTATTTT.

The V and J genes are TRBV20-1 and TRBJ2-7; D may be TRBD1 (6 bases). Looked up from germline, CDR1 is DFQATT and CDR2 is SNEGSKA (reference sequence). V gave up 5 bases and J gave up 0 bases, with 11 bases separating them. The length of the CDR3 is 13 residues. The DNA for the CDR3 is TGCAGTGCTCGACAGGTGAGCTCCTACGAGCAGTACTTC. It is translated as CSARQVSSYEQYF.

This clonotype has a handful of counts. The rearrangement joins TRBV4-1 to TRBJ2-2; D gene uncertain. Germline CDR1 is MGHRA and CDR2 is YSYEKL. The CDR3 has 14 residues. V dropped 4 bases and J dropped 2 bases, with 8 bases sitting between them. The CDR3 region has the DNA TGCGCCAGCAGCCCAGAATTAAACACCGGGGAGCTGTTTTTT. It specifies CASSPELNTGELFF.

This clonotype was counted a single time. This chain joins TRBV28 and TRBJ1-6; possible D gene TRBD1, 5 bases. Trimming left V 7 bases short and J 10 bases short, with 17 bases between. Germline V gene sequence: CDR1 MDHEN, CDR2 SYDVKM. This CDR3 is 14 amino acids long. The CDR3 DNA is TGTGCCAGCAACCCGGGGACCATCGACTCACCCCTCCACTTT. Its protein is CASNPGTIDSPLHF.

This clonotype came up once. The CDR3 nucleotides read TGCAGTGCTAGAGTTAGCGGCGCCCAATTTTCGGGTGAGCAGTTCTTC. This gives the protein CSARVSGAQFSGEQFF. V is TRBV20-1 and J is TRBJ2-1, with a weak D call TRBD2 (6 bases). This CDR3 comprises 16 residues. V was trimmed by 1 base and J by 9 bases, leaving 22 bases between them. In germline, CDR1 is DFQATT, CDR2 SNEGSKA (reference sequence).

This chain joins TRBV25-1 and TRBJ1-6; no reliable D call. The CDR3 spans 13 residues. CDR1 MGHDK and CDR2 SYGVNS come from the germline V gene. Trimming removed 2 bases from V and 11 bases from J, with 10 bases in between. CDR3 sequence reads: CASSEPPPAPLHF. The CDR3 region has the DNA TGTGCCAGCAGTGAACCCCCCCCCGCACCCCTCCACTTT.

The chain recombines TRBV29-1 with TRBJ1-2; D is ambiguous. Germline assignment: CDR1 SQVTM and CDR2 ANQGSEA. V was pared by 0 bases and J by 9 bases, with 20 bases between. The CDR3 spans 15 residues. CDR3 sequence: CSVEDFWEARMRYTF. Written as DNA, the CDR3 is TGCAGCGTTGAAGACTTCTGGGAAGCCAGGATGCGCTACACCTTC.

The chain employs TRBV7-8 and TRBJ2-2; TRBD2 matches at 13 bases. The J segment lost 1 base and the V segment lost 1 base, leaving 6 bases of the junction unmatched. Germline CDR1 SGHVS, CDR2 FQNEAQ. The CDR3 totals 19 residues. CDR3 residues: CASSLVRTSGSQNTGELFF. The DNA for the CDR3 is TGTGCCAGCAGCTTAGTGCGGACTAGCGGGAGCCAGAACACCGGGGAGCTGTTTTTT.

The chain couples TRBV20-1 to TRBJ1-6; a possible D gene is TRBD1 (5 bases). Germline V gene data show CDR1 as DFQATT and CDR2 as SNEGSKA (reference sequence). Trimming took 5 bases from V and 7 from J, leaving 15 bases between them. This CDR3 has 14 amino acids. DNA for the CDR3: TGCAGTGCTCACCGGGACCGCGAAAATTCACCCCTCCACTTT. This sequence encodes CSAHRDRENSPLHF.

J is TRBJ1-2 and V is TRBV27, with 7 bases lining up with TRBD1. Germline CDR1 and CDR2: MNHEY and SMNVEV (reference sequence). The V and J ends lost 3 bases and 4 bases, in that order; junction bases with no gene match: 11. The CDR3 contains 16 residues. The CDR3 loop reads CASSLKPTGSIYGYTF. Here the CDR3 DNA reads TGTGCCAGCAGTTTGAAACCGACAGGGAGTATCTATGGCTACACCTTC.

The chain is built from TRBV7-2 and TRBJ1-5; a possible D gene is TRBD1 (5 bases). Germline CDR1 SGHTA, CDR2 FQGNSA. Trimming removed 5 bases at V and 7 bases at J, with 15 bases between. The CDR3 length is 14 residues. The CDR3 DNA follows: TGTGCCAGCAGCACCGGGACGCCGGGACAGCCCCAGCATTTT. This encodes CASSTGTPGQPQHF. Supplemented by reference TRBV7-2 and TRBJ1-5, the full variable domain reads GAGVSQSPSNKVTEKGKDVELRCDPISGHTALYWYRQSLGQGLEFLIYFQGNSAPDKSGLPSDRFSAERTGGSVSTLTIQRTQQEDSAVYLCASSTGTPGQPQHFGDGTRLSIL.

This chain joins TRBV7-9 and TRBJ1-5; possible D gene TRBD1, 6 bases. This CDR3 is 14 amino acids long. Trimming took off 5 bases at V and 0 bases at J, with 8 bases between the two ends. The germline gives CDR1 SEHNR, CDR2 FQNEAQ (reference sequence). The CDR3 loop is CASSRTDSNQPQHF. Written as DNA, the CDR3 is TGTGCCAGCAGCCGGACAGATAGCAATCAGCCCCAGCATTTT.

J is TRBJ1-2 and V is TRBV7-9, with a possible D match to TRBD1 (5 bases). V was trimmed by 0 bases and J by 4 bases, leaving 12 bases between them. CDR3 length: 15 amino acids. CDR1 is SEHNR, CDR2 FQNEAQ, per germline (reference sequence). CDR3 amino acids: CASSLAGVPLYGYTF. The CDR3 DNA is TGTGCCAGCAGCTTAGCAGGGGTCCCACTCTATGGCTACACCTTC.

V is TRBV5-4 and J is TRBJ1-2, with D possibly matching TRBD1 (6 bases). V gave up 4 bases and J gave up 6 bases, with 10 bases separating them. The CDR3 is made up of 12 amino acids. Germline V lookup: CDR1 SGHNT, CDR2 YYREEE (reference sequence). This chain's CDR3 is CASSPQGNGYTF. The CDR3, as DNA: TGTGCCAGCAGCCCACAGGGAAATGGCTACACCTTC.

V usage is TRBV7-9 and J usage is TRBJ1-4; D is uncertain. Germline assignment: CDR1 SEHNR and CDR2 FQNEAQ (reference sequence). V lost 2 bases and J 6 bases, leaving 10 bases between the germline ends. The CDR3 loop spans 14 amino acids. CDR3 nucleotides: TGTGCCAGCAGCTTACTCGGGATGGATGAAAAACTGTTTTTT. Translation gives CASSLLGMDEKLFF.

V usage is TRBV6-1 and J usage is TRBJ2-2; D is unresolved. CDR3 size: 11 residues. The V end was cut by 8 bases, the J end by 6 bases, with 7 bases between. CDR1 is MNHNS, CDR2 SASEGT, per germline. This CDR3 reads CASGQAGELFF. The CDR3 nucleotides read TGTGCCAGCGGGCAGGCCGGGGAGCTGTTTTTT.

The chain has TRBV5-1 and TRBJ2-7; no clear D gene. Germline V gives CDR1 SGHRS, CDR2 YFSETQ. The V end was cut by 2 bases, the J end by 0 bases, with 12 bases between. The CDR3 has 15 amino acids. The CDR3 sequence: CASSLEGMGSYEQYF. As DNA, the CDR3 is TGCGCCAGCAGCTTAGAAGGCATGGGCTCCTACGAGCAGTACTTC.

The chain links TRBV29-1 to TRBJ2-7; D is possibly TRBD1 (7 bases). This CDR3 contains 13 residues. Germline lookup yields CDR1 SQVTM and CDR2 ANQGSEA. Trimming shortened V by 1 base and J by 6 bases, and 13 bases separated the two germline ends. CDR3 sequence: CSVEVGQGGEQYF. CDR3 DNA: TGCAGCGTTGAAGTCGGCCAGGGGGGCGAGCAGTACTTC.

CDR3 DNA: TGTGCCACCGACCCGGGACAGGGTTTCAATCAGCCCCAGCATTTT. Translation: CATDPGQGFNQPQHF. This rearrangement joins TRBV7-9 to TRBJ1-5; 9 positions agree with TRBD1. The length of the CDR3 is 15 residues. V was pared by 10 bases and J by 3 bases, with 10 bases of the junction left unmatched. The germline CDR1 and CDR2 sequences are SEHNR and FQNEAQ (reference sequence). Drawing the rest from reference TRBV7-9 and TRBJ1-5, the complete variable domain is DTGVSQNPRHKITKRGQNVTFRCDPISEHNRLYWYRQTLGQGPEFLTYFQNEAQLEKSRLLSDRFSAERPKGSFSTLEIQRTEQGDSAMYLCATDPGQGFNQPQHFGDGTRLSIL.

The rearrangement links TRBV19 to TRBJ2-3; the match to TRBD2 covers 13 bases. V was pared by 3 bases and J by 2 bases, with 5 bases of the junction left unmatched. This CDR3 spans 17 amino acids. Germline V lookup: CDR1 LNHDA, CDR2 SQIVND (reference sequence). The CDR3 loop reads CASSIGTSGITTDTQYF. CDR3 in DNA: TGTGCCAGTAGTATCGGGACTAGCGGGATAACCACAGATACGCAGTATTTT.

The chain uses TRBV20-1 and TRBJ2-1; TRBD2 aligns across 9 bases. The CDR3 consists of 14 residues. CDR1 is DFQATT, CDR2 SNEGSKA, per germline (reference sequence). The V gene end was trimmed by 0 bases and the J gene end by 7 bases; junction bases not matched to a gene: 4. The CDR3 nucleotides are TGCAGTGCTAGAGAGGCGGGGGGGCTGAATGAGCAGTTCTTC. This codes for CSAREAGGLNEQFF.

The V call is TRBV20-1, the J call TRBJ1-1; no reliable D call. The CDR3 runs to 13 residues. The germline gives CDR1 DFQATT, CDR2 SNEGSKA (reference sequence). Trimming pared 6 bases from V and 4 bases from J, leaving 15 bases between. Written as DNA, the CDR3 is TGCAGTGCCACGACACCCAAGGGCACTGAAGCTTTCTTT. As protein: CSATTPKGTEAFF.

This clonotype is labeled as hyperexpanded. The chain is built from TRBV10-1 and TRBJ2-3, with 9 bases that match TRBD2. Germline loops: CDR1 WNHNN, CDR2 SYGVQD (reference sequence). The CDR3 is made up of 17 amino acids. The junction had 8 bases not matched to a gene; V was cut back by 4 bases and J by 0 bases. CDR3 nucleotide sequence: TGCGCCAGCAGTGCGACTAGCGGCCACACTAGCACAGATACGCAGTATTTT. Its translation is CASSATSGHTSTDTQYF.

V and J are TRBV19 and TRBJ1-2, with D possibly being TRBD1 (5 bases). Per the germline V gene, CDR1 is LNHDA and CDR2 is SQIVND (reference sequence). V was pared by 3 bases and J by 1 base, with 18 bases between. The CDR3 runs to 17 residues. The DNA for the CDR3 is TGTGCCAGTAGTATCCGGGGGGGTCAGGCGATTAACTATGGCTACACCTTC. It specifies CASSIRGGQAINYGYTF. The variable domain in full, completed from reference TRBV19 and TRBJ1-2, reads DGGITQSPKYLFRKEGQNVTLSCEQNLNHDAMYWYRQDPGQGLRLIYYSQIVNDFQKGDIAEGYSVSREKKESFPLTVTSAQKNPTAFYLCASSIRGGQAINYGYTFGSGTRLTVV.

This clonotype was observed a handful of times. J is TRBJ1-1 and V is TRBV5-4; D gene ambiguous. This CDR3 spans 14 amino acids. V lost 0 bases, J lost 0 bases, and 6 bases lay in between. Germline CDR1 and CDR2: SGHNT and YYREEE (reference sequence). In nucleotides, the CDR3 is TGTGCCAGCAGCTTGGATAGCATGAACACTGAAGCTTTCTTT. It translates to CASSLDSMNTEAFF.

The gene calls are TRBV7-2 and TRBJ2-3; weak D call: TRBD1 (6 bases). The ends were cut back, 5 bases at V and 0 bases at J, with 15 bases in the middle. The CDR3 has 16 residues. Per the germline V gene, CDR1 is SGHTA and CDR2 is FQGNSA. The CDR3 loop reads CASSHQGTPSTDTQYF. Written as DNA, the CDR3 is TGTGCCAGCAGCCACCAGGGGACACCTAGCACAGATACGCAGTATTTT.

CDR3 amino acids: CASSPGTGNTGELFF. The CDR3 DNA reads as TGTGCCAGCTCACCCGGGACAGGGAATACCGGGGAGCTGTTTTTT. The rearrangement joins TRBV18 to TRBJ2-2; 9 bases map to TRBD1. The CDR3 sequence is 15 residues long. CDR1 and CDR2 (germline): KGHSH, LQKENI. V shed 3 bases and J 5 bases; nucleotides not matched to a gene: 4. Supplemented by reference TRBV18 and TRBJ2-2, the full variable domain reads NAGVMQNPRHLVRRRGQEARLRCSPMKGHSHVYWYRQLPEEGLKFMVYLQKENIIDESGMPKERFSAEFPKEGPSILRIQQVVRGDSAAYFCASSPGTGNTGELFFGEGSRLTVL.

This clonotype was observed once. The chain couples TRBV2 to TRBJ2-3, with D unresolved. From germline, CDR1 is SNHLY and CDR2 FYNNEI. There are 14 residues in the CDR3. The germline V and J ends were trimmed by 9 bases and 2 bases, with 15 bases remaining between them. This CDR3 reads CASLDRFITDTQYF. DNA of the CDR3: TGTGCCAGTCTGGACCGCTTCATCACAGATACGCAGTATTTT.

There are a few counts of this clonotype. The rearrangement joins TRBV20-1 to TRBJ2-5, with TRBD2 matching over 10 bases. This CDR3 spans 17 amino acids. The germline V gene encodes CDR1 DFQATT and CDR2 SNEGSKA (reference sequence). V was pared by 3 bases and J by 1 base, with 11 bases of the junction left unmatched. The CDR3 spells CSASNWLAGESQETQYF. The CDR3 DNA reads TGCAGTGCTAGTAATTGGCTAGCGGGAGAAAGCCAAGAGACCCAGTACTTC.